This TCR beta chain emerged from a study of shared clonotypes between healthy human individuals. Study-wide findings and caveats: Clonotype sharing across donors was expected to vary with sequencing depth.

Profiled with immunoSEQ multiplex PCR; TCRdb holds only in-frame clones, not every one. The sample has 1.4 million to 1.5 million clones; about 96% are singletons. To note about this clone: Its target is not known. Other DNA sequences in this specimen translate into the identical CDR3.

The junction had 5 bases not matched to a gene; V was cut back by 5 bases and J by 0 bases. Germline V gives CDR1 SGHRS, CDR2 YFSETQ. The CDR3 contains 15 residues. The rearrangement uses TRBV5-1 and TRBJ2-1, with TRBD2 matching over 7 bases. This clonotype was obtained from a man aged 25 to 40 in good health. Sequences were obtained from naive CD4+ T cells sorted from blood. Sample subset: CD45RA+ positively selected. The CDR3 DNA sequence: TGCGCCAGCAGTTCTAGCGGTACCTCCTACAATGAGCAGTTCTTC. Amino acids: CASSSSGTSYNEQFF.